The 18 T cell receptor beta chains listed next were all sequenced from one sample in a study of CD8+ T cells in alopecia areata. Indicated treatment: oral pan-JAK inhibitor, 5-10 mg twice daily. Sequencing relied on a cDNA template that was reverse transcribed from extracted RNA. TCRdb's table, derived via immunoSEQ multiplex PCR, lists solely in-frame clones and lacks some. This sample has roughly 180,000 clones, with approximately 50% found just once. Sequenced here: CD8+ T cells sorted from blood, sampled between weeks 51 and 52, from a patient treated with tofacitinib. The origin of the receptors is a human donor with alopecia areata.

This chain uses TRBV11-2 with TRBJ2-7, with a weak D call TRBD2 (6 bases). Germline V lookup: CDR1 SGHAT, CDR2 FQNNGV. Between the trimmed V and J ends, which lost 5 bases and 3 bases, there was a span of 17 bases. The CDR3 runs to 15 residues. The CDR3 sequence: CASSRRGGDLYEQYF. The CDR3 coding sequence is TGTGCCAGCAGCCGAAGGGGCGGGGACCTCTACGAGCAGTACTTC. The complete variable domain, with remaining parts taken from reference TRBV11-2 and TRBJ2-7, reads EAGVAQSPRYKIIEKRQSVAFWCNPISGHATLYWYQQILGQGPKLLIQFQNNGVVDDSQLPKDRFSAERLKGVDSTLKIQPAKLEDSAVYLCASSRRGGDLYEQYFGPGTRLTVT.

The V and J genes are TRBV27 and TRBJ2-6, with D possibly TRBD1 on 6 matching bases. Germline CDR1 and CDR2: MNHEY and SMNVEV (reference sequence). V lost 4 bases to trimming and J lost 2 bases, with 6 bases between them. The CDR3 covers 14 residues. The CDR3 loop is CASSSGAGANVLTF. The CDR3 DNA follows: TGTGCCAGCAGTTCAGGGGCTGGGGCCAACGTCCTGACTTTC.

The chain joins TRBV7-9 to TRBJ2-7, with D unresolved. The CDR3 has 13 residues. CDR1 is SEHNR and CDR2 is FQNEAQ in the germline V gene (reference sequence). Trimming left V 5 bases short and J 3 bases short, with 11 bases between. DNA of the CDR3: TGTGCCAGCAGCCCCGCGGTCGGCTACGAGCAGTACTTC. It translates to CASSPAVGYEQYF.

This clone was found a few times. The chain couples TRBV27 to TRBJ1-1, with D unclear. Between the trimmed V and J ends, which lost 2 bases and 0 bases, there was a span of 7 bases. This CDR3 is built from 14 residues. Germline-derived CDR1 and CDR2 are MNHEY and SMNVEV (reference sequence). CDR3 DNA sequence: TGTGCCAGCAGTTTACTAGGGCTGAACACTGAAGCTTTCTTT. Amino acid sequence: CASSLLGLNTEAFF.

This clone appeared a single time. The CDR3 sequence: CASSHRQGDYGYTF. The CDR3 DNA follows: TGCGCCAGCAGCCACCGACAGGGGGACTATGGCTACACCTTC. The chain carries TRBV4-1 and TRBJ1-2, with 9 nucleotides matching TRBD1. The junction had 2 bases not matched to a gene; V was cut back by 3 bases and J by 3 bases. Germline V CDR1 and CDR2: MGHRA, YSYEKL. The CDR3 is made up of 14 amino acids.

The V and J genes are TRBV9 and TRBJ1-1, with D possibly matching TRBD1 (6 bases). The length of the CDR3 is 13 residues. V gave up 4 bases and J gave up 5 bases, with 12 bases separating them. Per germline, CDR1 SGDLS and CDR2 YYNGEE. The CDR3 bases are TGTGCCAGCAGCTTGACAGGACTAACTGAAGCTTTCTTT. Amino acid sequence: CASSLTGLTEAFF.

Only one count was recorded for this clone. This sample also contains other DNA sequences that code for the same CDR3. The chain joins TRBV27 to TRBJ2-3, with D unresolved. V was pared by 6 bases and J by 0 bases, with 4 bases between. In germline, CDR1 is MNHEY, CDR2 SMNVEV (reference sequence). This CDR3 has 12 residues. The CDR3 DNA follows: TGTGCCAGCAGCCCTAGCACAGATACGCAGTATTTT. Protein product: CASSPSTDTQYF.

This clone showed up just once. The CDR3 DNA reads TGTGCCAGCAGTGAAGAAGGGTTTATGGGTCAGCCCCAGCATTTT. It encodes CASSEEGFMGQPQHF. This chain links TRBV2 with TRBJ1-5, with no clear D. Germline V gives CDR1 SNHLY, CDR2 FYNNEI. V was clipped by 1 base and J by 6 bases, with 13 bases between them. CDR3 size: 15 residues.

This chain connects TRBV27 to TRBJ2-1; D possibly matches TRBD1 or TRBD2 (5 bases each). The CDR3 has 17 amino acids. V lost 6 bases and J lost 1, with 19 bases in between. CDR1 and CDR2 (germline): MNHEY, SMNVEV (reference sequence). The CDR3 region has the DNA TGTGCCAGCAGCCTGGGACGAGGGGCCGCTTCCTACAATGAGCAGTTCTTC. Protein: CASSLGRGAASYNEQFF.

V is TRBV19 and J is TRBJ2-7; D may be TRBD1 or TRBD2 (8 bases each). Trimming pared 3 bases from V and 0 bases from J, leaving 12 bases between. This CDR3 is 15 amino acids long. Germline CDR1 reads LNHDA; CDR2 reads SQIVND (reference sequence). The CDR3 nucleotides read TGTGCCAGTAGTATTAGCGGGACAGGCTCCTACGAGCAGTACTTC. Protein product: CASSISGTGSYEQYF.

This clone has more than one count but fewer than ten. The gene calls are TRBV23-1 and TRBJ1-1; D call uncertain. TRBV23-1 is assigned to the ORF class and has an uncertain function. This CDR3 has 14 residues. The V end lost 4 bases, the J end lost 1 base, and 10 bases lay between the germline ends. The CDR3 loop is CASSPGRRNTEAFF. The CDR3 DNA reads as TGCGCCAGCAGTCCCGGACGGAGGAACACTGAAGCTTTCTTT.

The chain links TRBV19 to TRBJ2-7; 7 positions match TRBD2. CDR1 LNHDA and CDR2 SQIVND come from the germline V gene (reference sequence). The junction had 2 bases not matched to a gene; V was cut back by 3 bases and J by 3 bases. This CDR3 is built from 13 residues. Written as DNA, the CDR3 is TGTGCCAGTAGTATCGGACTAGACTACGAGCAGTACTTC. This gives the protein CASSIGLDYEQYF.

This clone appeared once. V is TRBV5-6 and J is TRBJ2-7; the D call may be TRBD1 or TRBD2 (6 bases each). This CDR3 spans 14 amino acids. Germline V lookup: CDR1 SGHDT, CDR2 YYEEEE. V was cut by 3 bases and J by 0 bases, with 10 bases left in between. CDR3 sequence: CASSWGDNSYEQYF. The DNA for the CDR3 is TGTGCCAGCAGCTGGGGGGACAACTCCTACGAGCAGTACTTC.

This chain links TRBV6-4 with TRBJ2-5; 8 bases are a match to TRBD2. Germline CDR1 MRHNA, CDR2 SNTAGT. The CDR3 has 15 residues. Germline trimming cut 5 bases from V and 0 bases from J; bases unmatched to any gene: 5. CDR3 sequence (DNA): TGTGCCAGCAGTCCGGGACTAGGGGACCAAGAGACCCAGTACTTC. It translates to CASSPGLGDQETQYF.

The chain combines TRBV5-1 with TRBJ1-4, with unresolved D. Germline V CDR1 and CDR2: SGHRS, YFSETQ. V was cut by 6 bases and J by 6 bases, with 15 bases left in between. The CDR3 runs to 14 residues. The CDR3 protein is CASTVTGRHEKLFF. CDR3 DNA sequence: TGCGCCAGCACCGTCACTGGAAGGCATGAAAAACTGTTTTTT.

V is TRBV25-1 and J is TRBJ1-1; possibly TRBD1 for D (5 bases). Trimming removed 5 bases from V and 4 bases from J, with 11 bases in between. There are 13 residues in the CDR3. Per germline, CDR1 MGHDK and CDR2 SYGVNS. CDR3 bases: TGTGCCAGCAGTCCGGAGGGGCGCACTGAAGCTTTCTTT. Its protein is CASSPEGRTEAFF.

The V call is TRBV4-3, the J call TRBJ1-2, with 10 bases aligning to TRBD1. CDR1 LGHNA and CDR2 YSLEER come from the germline V gene. V was clipped by 4 bases and J by 7 bases; unmatched bases: 6. The CDR3 is 14 amino acids. The CDR3 coding sequence is TGCGCCAGCAGCCTGGGGACAGGGGCCGTTGGCTACACCTTC. It is translated as CASSLGTGAVGYTF.

The chain links TRBV13 to TRBJ2-3, with 10 positions matching TRBD2. This CDR3 contains 17 residues. Unmatched junction bases numbered 15, after V lost 5 bases and J lost 7 bases. Germline loops: CDR1 PRHDT, CDR2 FYEKMQ (reference sequence). CDR3 amino acids: CASSPYLSGGPYHTQYF. For the CDR3, the DNA is TGTGCCAGCAGCCCTTACCTTAGCGGGGGGCCGTACCATACGCAGTATTTT.